This T cell receptor beta chain derives from a study of blood T cells in healthy people across ages. Study observations and caveats: Strong correlation was found linking TCR beta diversity to naive T cell percentage. Those diversity estimates obtained from one million T cells were thought to be underestimates. A greater number of naive CD4+ cells and higher diversity distinguished long-lived donors from aged donors. Age brought a roughly linear fall in TCR beta diversity measured per million T cells.

Combining a sample-barcoded 5' primer with a J-beta primer mix, a second PCR ran for about 6 to 12 cycles. TCRdb analysed the 5' RACE reads with MiXCR anew, one entry per CDR3 protein. The sample comprises 540,000 or so distinct CDR3 sequences, 27% of which are singletons, and roughly 18% rests with the top ten. This clonotype was seen a few times. Its target is unknown. The TCR originated in a woman between 65 and 79 years old in good health. Sequenced material: blood.

The CDR3 loop reads CASSQGSGFGREKLFF. DNA for the CDR3: TGCGCCAGCAGCCAAGGATCCGGGTTTGGGCGTGAAAAACTGTTTTTT. This chain uses TRBV4-3 with TRBJ1-4; D gene ambiguous. Germline loops: CDR1 LGHNA, CDR2 YSLEER. This CDR3 region has 16 residues. V was shortened by 1 base and J by 7 bases, with 16 bases between the two germline ends.